Listed below are T cell receptor beta chains from one sample, sequenced in a study of shared clonotypes between healthy human individuals. Some clones are missing from TCRdb's copy, which holds only in-frame ones; the method was immunoSEQ multiplex PCR. Of hundreds of thousands of clones in the sample, 92% were seen once. Sequencing was carried out using naive CD8+ T cells sorted from blood. The source of these receptors is a young man in good health. The CDR3 runs from the conserved cysteine through the conserved F or W. D genes are given only for firm matches. Expanded clones are given a class, and other clones once, few, many or no size at all.

cdr3_length clone_size d_call j_call v_call cdr3_nt cdr3_aa
13 . . TRBJ1-1 TRBV10-3 TGTGCCATCAGTGTAGATGAGAACACTGAAGCTTTCTTT CAISVDENTEAFF
15 few . TRBJ2-4 TRBV27 TGTGCCAGCACCGGACTCGGGGACGGGGGTGAAATTCAGTACTTC CASTGLGDGGEIQYF
15 . TRBD2 TRBJ2-7 TRBV7-4 TGTGCCAGCAGCATAACCTCGCGGGAGGGGGGCGAGCAGTACTTC CASSITSREGGEQYF
18 . TRBD2 TRBJ2-3 TRBV18 TGTGCCAGCTCACAGAGCACCGGGACTAGCGGGAGAACAGATACGCAGTATTTT CASSQSTGTSGRTDTQYF
15 . TRBD2 TRBJ2-7 TRBV18 TGTGCCAGCTCACCTGGACTAGCGGCCACCTACGAGCAGTACTTC CASSPGLAATYEQYF
13 once . TRBJ2-4 TRBV6-5 TGTGCCAGCAGTTACTCGGGTGCAATCGAACAGTACTTC CASSYSGAIEQYF
14 . . TRBJ2-5 TRBV18 TGTGCCAGCTCACCTTCAGGGATTCCGGAGACCCAGTACTTC CASSPSGIPETQYF
14 . . TRBJ2-7 TRBV4-1 TGCGCCAGCAGCCCCCAGGGGAGCTCCTACGAGCAGTACTTC CASSPQGSSYEQYF
16 . . TRBJ2-7 TRBV7-9 TGTGCCAGCAGCTTAGGAGTAGGGGCCCTCTCCTACGAGCAGTACTTC CASSLGVGALSYEQYF
17 . TRBD1 TRBJ2-7 TRBV11-2 TGTGCCAGCAGCTTAGGAAACCAGGGGGTGAGCTCCTACGAGCAGTACTTC CASSLGNQGVSSYEQYF
12 . . TRBJ2-7 TRBV11-1 TGTGCCAGCAGCTTAGACGCCCCTGAGCAGTACTTC CASSLDAPEQYF
11 once TRBD2 TRBJ2-4 TRBV29-1 TGCAGCGTGTTCGGGGAGGGCATTCAGTACTTC CSVFGEGIQYF